The clone carrying this TCR beta chain was observed a handful of times. The data are from a study of regulatory T cells in long-lasting Graves disease. This CDR3 contains 13 residues. V shed 10 bases and J shed 0 bases, with 10 bases lying between them. Germline V gene sequence: CDR1 LNHDA, CDR2 SQIVND (reference sequence). Relying on iRepertoire HTBI primers and Arm-PCR of CDR3 regions, the team built TCR beta libraries. TCRdb independently ran MiXCR on the multiplex PCR reads; one entry per CDR3 protein. Found here are 520,000 or so distinct CDR3 sequences, approximately 12% of them singletons; the top ten hold roughly 8.9%. The sample's time point: newly diagnosed GD, antithyroid drugs for less than 3 months. Extracted PBMC RNA gave rise to the TCR library. The sample was also reused in another study, on T cells in Graves' hyperthyroidism and ophthalmopathy.

J is TRBJ1-3 and V is TRBV19; D remains unclear. The sequence came from a woman aged 30 to 39 with Graves disease. The sequences come from peripheral blood mononuclear cells (PBMCs), collected at new diagnosis, from a patient treated with antithyroid drugs. This chain's CDR3 is CATQYNSGNTIYF. The CDR3 coding sequence is TGTGCCACCCAATACAACTCTGGAAACACCATATATTTT.